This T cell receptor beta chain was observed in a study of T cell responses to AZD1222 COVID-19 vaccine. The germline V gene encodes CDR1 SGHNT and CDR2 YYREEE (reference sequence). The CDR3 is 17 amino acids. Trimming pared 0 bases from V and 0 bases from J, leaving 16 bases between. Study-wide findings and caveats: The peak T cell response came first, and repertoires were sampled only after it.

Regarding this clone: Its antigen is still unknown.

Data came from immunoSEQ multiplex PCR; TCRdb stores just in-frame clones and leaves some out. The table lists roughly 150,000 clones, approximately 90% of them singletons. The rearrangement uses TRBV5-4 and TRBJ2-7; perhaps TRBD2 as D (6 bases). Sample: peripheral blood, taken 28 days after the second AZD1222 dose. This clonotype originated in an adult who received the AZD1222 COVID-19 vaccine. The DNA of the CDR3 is TGTGCCAGCAGCTTGGGGGGGGAGCGGTACAGCTCCTACGAGCAGTACTTC. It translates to CASSLGGERYSSYEQYF.